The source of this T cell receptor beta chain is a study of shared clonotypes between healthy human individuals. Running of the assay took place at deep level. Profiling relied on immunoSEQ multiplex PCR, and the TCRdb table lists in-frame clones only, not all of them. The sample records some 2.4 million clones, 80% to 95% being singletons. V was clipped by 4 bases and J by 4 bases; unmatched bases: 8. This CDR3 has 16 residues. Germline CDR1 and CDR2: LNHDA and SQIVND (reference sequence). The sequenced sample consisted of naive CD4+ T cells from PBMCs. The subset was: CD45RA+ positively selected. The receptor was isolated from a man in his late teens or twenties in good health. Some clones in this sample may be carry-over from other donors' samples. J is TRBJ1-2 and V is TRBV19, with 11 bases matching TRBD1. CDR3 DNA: TGTGCCAGTAGTAGAGGACAGGGGGCCTCTACCTATGGCTACACCTTC. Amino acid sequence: CASSRGQGASTYGYTF. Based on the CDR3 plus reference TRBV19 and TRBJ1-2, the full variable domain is DGGITQSPKYLFRKEGQNVTLSCEQNLNHDAMYWYRQDPGQGLRLIYYSQIVNDFQKGDIAEGYSVSREKKESFPLTVTSAQKNPTAFYLCASSRGQGASTYGYTFGSGTRLTVV.